The next 20 T cell receptor beta chains were all read from a single sample in a study of T cell repertoires in cytomegalovirus infection. TCRdb processed the reads anew with MiXCR; each CDR3 protein has one entry. The sample has roughly 800,000 distinct CDR3 sequences, about 28% seen once. Antigens of these TCRs are unknown. The sample here was cultured CD8+ T cells from PBMCs, taken from culture after CMV antigen stimulation. The receptors were gathered from a human donor in good health (CMV status not recorded). Some clones in this sample may be carry-over from other donors' samples.

The chain is built from TRBV7-3 and TRBJ2-1; D gene ambiguous. The length of the CDR3 is 11 residues. The germline V gene has CDR1 SGHTA and CDR2 FQGTGA. V was cut by 5 bases and J by 10 bases, with 9 bases left in between. CDR3 DNA sequence: TGTGCCAGCAGCCGAACTGAGGAGCAGTTCTTC. Translated, it gives CASSRTEEQFF.

This clonotype was found once. The gene calls are TRBV11-2 and TRBJ2-1; possible D gene TRBD2, 7 bases. Trimming cost V 5 bases and J 8 bases, with 16 bases left between them. The length of the CDR3 is 14 residues. Germline V CDR1 and CDR2: SGHAT, FQNNGV. In DNA, the CDR3 is TGTGCCAGCAGCGGCGCTCAGGGGAGGGATGAGCAGTTCTTC. It is translated as CASSGAQGRDEQFF.

The rearrangement joins TRBV6-1 to TRBJ2-2; 11 bases match TRBD2. This CDR3 contains 20 residues. J lost 5 bases, V lost 0 bases, and 14 bases had no gene match. Germline CDR1 and CDR2: MNHNS and SASEGT. The CDR3 DNA follows: TGTGCCAGCAGTGAAGCCGAACTAGCGGGGGCCAGTTTTTCAACCGGGGAGCTGTTTTTT. Its protein product is CASSEAELAGASFSTGELFF.

This chain joins TRBV19 and TRBJ1-1; D is uncertain. Germline V gene data show CDR1 as LNHDA and CDR2 as SQIVND (reference sequence). The CDR3 loop spans 13 amino acids. Trimming took 2 bases from V and 2 from J, leaving 6 bases between them. The CDR3 loop is CASSIRANTEAFF. CDR3 in DNA: TGTGCCAGTAGTATAAGGGCTAACACTGAAGCTTTCTTT.

The rearrangement links TRBV6-5 to TRBJ1-2; unclear D gene. V shed 7 bases and J shed 2 bases, with 11 bases lying between them. Germline assignment: CDR1 MNHEY and CDR2 SVGAGI. CDR3 length: 13 residues. The CDR3 coding sequence is TGTGCCAGCATAAGCCCGGGGAACTATGGCTACACCTTC. It translates to CASISPGNYGYTF.

This rearrangement joins TRBV6-2 or TRBV6-3 to TRBJ1-1; unclear D gene. Germline V lookup: CDR1 MNHEY, CDR2 SVGEGT. V dropped 0 bases and J dropped 8 bases, with 7 bases sitting between them. The CDR3 totals 12 residues. CDR3 amino acids: CASSYSRGEAFF. The CDR3 coding sequence is TGTGCCAGCAGTTACTCGAGAGGAGAAGCTTTCTTT.

This clonotype was seen only a few times. The V call is TRBV7-3, the J call TRBJ2-6, with 10 bases lining up with TRBD1. V gave up 10 bases and J gave up 3 bases; unmatched junction bases: 9. Germline CDR1 reads SGHTA; CDR2 reads FQGTGA. The CDR3 is 16 residues long. The CDR3 spells CAIPGQGIGGANVLTF. The CDR3 DNA follows: TGTGCCATTCCGGGACAGGGGATCGGTGGGGCCAACGTCCTGACTTTC.

The V and J genes are TRBV6-5 and TRBJ2-3, with D possibly matching TRBD1 (6 bases). CDR3 length equals 15 residues. V shed 4 bases and J shed 3 bases, with 14 bases lying between them. CDR1 is MNHEY and CDR2 is SVGAGI in the germline V gene. The CDR3 sequence: CASSLLDSLTDTQYF. DNA of the CDR3: TGTGCCAGCAGTTTGTTGGACAGCCTTACAGATACGCAGTATTTT.

The table lists this clonotype with a few counts. The chain combines TRBV6-1 with TRBJ2-1; possibly TRBD2 for D (6 bases). CDR3 size: 15 residues. Germline values: CDR1 MNHNS, CDR2 SASEGT. V was pared by 5 bases and J by 0 bases, with 11 bases between. CDR3 DNA: TGTGCCAGCAGTCCAGAGGACTACTCCTACAATGAGCAGTTCTTC. The encoded protein is CASSPEDYSYNEQFF.

This chain uses TRBV12-3 or TRBV12-4 with TRBJ2-5; 7 bases are shared with TRBD1. This CDR3 has 14 amino acids. The V gene end was trimmed by 6 bases and the J gene end by 5 bases; junction bases not matched to a gene: 9. The CDR3: CASRTTGWLETQYF. CDR3 coding DNA: TGTGCCAGCAGGACGACAGGGTGGCTGGAGACCCAGTACTTC.

This clonotype was recorded a few times. This chain links TRBV2 with TRBJ2-3; no reliable D call. V lost 5 bases, J lost 2 bases, and 14 bases lay in between. The CDR3 loop spans 15 amino acids. Germline loops: CDR1 SNHLY, CDR2 FYNNEI. CDR3 protein: CASSRDWSSTDTQYF. Written as DNA, the CDR3 is TGTGCCAGCAGTCGTGACTGGAGCTCCACAGATACGCAGTATTTT.

This clonotype was counted only a few times. The chain uses TRBV7-9 and TRBJ2-6; no reliable D call. Germline CDR1 and CDR2: SEHNR and FQNEAQ (reference sequence). Trimming stripped 1 base from V and 4 bases from J, with 17 bases between. This CDR3 comprises 18 residues. The CDR3 DNA is TGTGCCAGCAGCTTAGAAGGCAGCCTCAAGACAGGGGCCAACGTCCTGACTTTC. Translation: CASSLEGSLKTGANVLTF.

This clonotype occurred many times. The CDR3 is CASSLVRPPETQYF. CDR3 nucleotide sequence: TGTGCCAGCAGCTTAGTTCGCCCTCCAGAGACCCAGTACTTC. This chain joins TRBV7-6 and TRBJ2-5, with unresolved D. The V gene's germline CDR1 is SGHVS and CDR2 FNYEAQ. The CDR3 runs 14 residues. The V end lost 1 base, the J end lost 4 bases, and 10 bases lay between the germline ends. Full variable domain (remainder filled in from reference TRBV7-6 and TRBJ2-5): GAGVSQSPRYKVTKRGQDVALRCDPISGHVSLYWYRQALGQGPEFLTYFNYEAQQDKSGLPNDRFSAERPEGSISTLTIQRTEQRDSAMYRCASSLVRPPETQYFGPGTRLLVL.

The J gene is TRBJ2-1, the V gene TRBV27; D gene unclear. The V end lost 1 base, the J end lost 0 bases, and 10 bases lay between the germline ends. This CDR3 is built from 16 residues. The V gene's germline CDR1 is MNHEY and CDR2 SMNVEV (reference sequence). DNA of the CDR3: TGTGCCAGCAGTTTATACCCCTCCAGCTCCTACAATGAGCAGTTCTTC. Translated, it gives CASSLYPSSSYNEQFF.

This CDR3 reads CASSYLTLPGGQSYEQYF. DNA for the CDR3: TGTGCCAGCAGCTACCTTACCCTACCAGGGGGACAGTCCTACGAGCAGTACTTC. This chain joins TRBV6-6 and TRBJ2-7; TRBD1 aligns across 7 bases. The CDR3 length is 18 residues. The trim removed 6 bases at V and 1 base at J, leaving 18 bases unmatched. The germline V gene has CDR1 MNHNY and CDR2 SVGAGI (reference sequence).

Here the CDR3 reads CASSQAGGKLFF. The DNA of the CDR3 is TGCGCCAGCAGCCAAGCAGGGGGGAAACTGTTTTTT. This chain links TRBV4-1 with TRBJ1-4; 7 bases fit TRBD1. Per germline, CDR1 MGHRA and CDR2 YSYEKL. This CDR3 has 12 residues. V lost 1 base to trimming and J lost 11 bases; unmatched junction nucleotides: 1.

The V gene is TRBV5-1, the J gene TRBJ2-7, with D perhaps TRBD1 or TRBD2 (5 bases each). Trimming left V 4 bases short and J 7 bases short, with 12 bases between. The CDR3 loop spans 12 amino acids. CDR1 is SGHRS, CDR2 YFSETQ, per germline. The CDR3 bases are TGCGCCAGCAGCCTCCCAGAGGGGGAGCAGTACTTC. It yields the protein CASSLPEGEQYF.

This clonotype was picked up a small number of times. V is TRBV6-1 and J is TRBJ1-1, with unresolved D. Germline loops: CDR1 MNHNS, CDR2 SASEGT. V shed 0 bases and J shed 6 bases, with 20 bases lying between them. CDR3 length equals 17 residues. Here the CDR3 reads CASSEALNLGLFPEAFF. The CDR3 DNA is TGTGCCAGCAGTGAAGCCCTAAATCTGGGGTTGTTCCCTGAAGCTTTCTTT.

This clonotype has ten or more counts. This sequence joins TRBV12-3 or TRBV12-4 and TRBJ2-3; possibly TRBD2 for D (6 bases). This CDR3 contains 13 residues. V was trimmed by 4 bases and J by 4 bases, leaving 9 bases between them. The CDR3 DNA is TGTGCCAGCAGTTCGGGGGTGGCAGATACGCAGTATTTT. Its protein product is CASSSGVADTQYF.

This clonotype was counted once. The rearrangement joins TRBV27 to TRBJ1-6, with D possibly being TRBD1 (5 bases). The V end lost 4 bases, the J end lost 8 bases, and 15 bases lay between the germline ends. CDR1 MNHEY and CDR2 SMNVEV come from the germline V gene (reference sequence). This CDR3 region has 15 residues. The CDR3 DNA is TGTGCCAGCAGTTCGGGACCCGGAGGGGATTCACCCCTCCACTTT. Its translation: CASSSGPGGDSPLHF.